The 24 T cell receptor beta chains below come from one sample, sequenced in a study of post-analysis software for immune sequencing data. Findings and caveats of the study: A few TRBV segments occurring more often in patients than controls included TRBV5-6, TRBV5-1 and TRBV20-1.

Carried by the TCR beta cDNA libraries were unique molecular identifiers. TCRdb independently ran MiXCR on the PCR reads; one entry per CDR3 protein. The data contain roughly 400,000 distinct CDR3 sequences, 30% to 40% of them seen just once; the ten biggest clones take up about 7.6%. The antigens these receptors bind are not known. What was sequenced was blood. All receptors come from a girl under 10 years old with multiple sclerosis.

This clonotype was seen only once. The CDR3 spells CASSLGGREEKLFF. CDR3 in DNA: TGCGCCAGCAGCTTGGGCGGCAGGGAGGAAAAACTGTTTTTT. The chain uses TRBV5-1 and TRBJ1-4; tentative D call: TRBD1 (5 bases). V shed 0 bases and J shed 8 bases, with 11 bases lying between them. Germline CDR1 and CDR2: SGHRS and YFSETQ. The CDR3 has 14 residues.

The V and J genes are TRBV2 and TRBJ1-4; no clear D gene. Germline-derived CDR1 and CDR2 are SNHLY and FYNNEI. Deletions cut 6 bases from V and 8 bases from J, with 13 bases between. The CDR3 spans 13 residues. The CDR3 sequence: CASRGGLREKLFF. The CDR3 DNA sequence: TGTGCCAGCAGGGGAGGGCTCAGGGAAAAACTGTTTTTT. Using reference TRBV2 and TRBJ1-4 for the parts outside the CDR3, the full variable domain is EPEVTQTPSHQVTQMGQEVILRCVPISNHLYFYWYRQILGQKVEFLVSFYNNEISEKSEIFDDQFSVERPDGSNFTLKIRSTKLEDSAMYFCASRGGLREKLFFGSGTQLSVL.

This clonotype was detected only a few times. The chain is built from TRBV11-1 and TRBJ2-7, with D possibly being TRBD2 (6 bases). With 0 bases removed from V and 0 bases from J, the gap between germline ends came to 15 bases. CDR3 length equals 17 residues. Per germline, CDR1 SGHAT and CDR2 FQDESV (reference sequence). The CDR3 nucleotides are TGTGCCAGCAGCTTAGCGCGGGGACGGCGGAGCTCCTACGAGCAGTACTTC. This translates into CASSLARGRRSSYEQYF.

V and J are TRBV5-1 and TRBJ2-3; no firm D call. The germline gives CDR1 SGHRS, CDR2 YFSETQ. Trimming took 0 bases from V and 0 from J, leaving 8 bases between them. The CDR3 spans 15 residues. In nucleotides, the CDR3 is TGCGCCAGCAGCTTGGTAGGGCAGAGCACAGATACGCAGTATTTT. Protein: CASSLVGQSTDTQYF.

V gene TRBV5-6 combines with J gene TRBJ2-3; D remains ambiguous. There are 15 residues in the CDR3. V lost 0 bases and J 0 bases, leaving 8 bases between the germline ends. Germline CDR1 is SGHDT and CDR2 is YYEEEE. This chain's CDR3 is CASSLDIHSTDTQYF. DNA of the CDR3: TGTGCCAGCAGCTTGGACATCCACAGCACAGATACGCAGTATTTT.

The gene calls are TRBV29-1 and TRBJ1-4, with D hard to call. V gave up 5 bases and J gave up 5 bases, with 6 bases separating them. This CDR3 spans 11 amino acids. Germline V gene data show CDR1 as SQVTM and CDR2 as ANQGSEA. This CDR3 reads CSVLGNEKLFF. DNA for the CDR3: TGCAGCGTTTTAGGAAATGAAAAACTGTTTTTT.

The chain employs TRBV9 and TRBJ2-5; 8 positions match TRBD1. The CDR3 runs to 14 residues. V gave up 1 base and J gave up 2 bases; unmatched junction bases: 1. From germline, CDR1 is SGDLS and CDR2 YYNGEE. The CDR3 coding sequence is TGTGCCAGCAGCGTAACAGGGGGTCAAGAGACCCAGTACTTC. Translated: CASSVTGGQETQYF.

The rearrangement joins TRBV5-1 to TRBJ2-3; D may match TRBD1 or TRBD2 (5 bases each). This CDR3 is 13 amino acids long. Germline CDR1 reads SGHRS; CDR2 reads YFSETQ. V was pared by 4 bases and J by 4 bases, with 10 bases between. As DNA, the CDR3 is TGCGCCAGCAGCAGTGAGGGGCCAGATACGCAGTATTTT. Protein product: CASSSEGPDTQYF.

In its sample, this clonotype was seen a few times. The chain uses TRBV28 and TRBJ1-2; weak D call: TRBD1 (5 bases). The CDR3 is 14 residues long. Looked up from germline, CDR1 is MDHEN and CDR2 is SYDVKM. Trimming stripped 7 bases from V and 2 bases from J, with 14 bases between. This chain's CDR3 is CASNTPGGNYGYTF. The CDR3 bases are TGTGCCAGCAATACTCCGGGGGGGAACTATGGCTACACCTTC.

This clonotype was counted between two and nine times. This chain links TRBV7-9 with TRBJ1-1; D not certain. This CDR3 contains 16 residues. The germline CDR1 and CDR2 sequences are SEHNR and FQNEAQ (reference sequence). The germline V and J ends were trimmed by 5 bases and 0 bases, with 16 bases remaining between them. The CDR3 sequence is CASSALEVDMNTEAFF. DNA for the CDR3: TGTGCCAGCAGCGCCCTCGAGGTAGACATGAACACTGAAGCTTTCTTT. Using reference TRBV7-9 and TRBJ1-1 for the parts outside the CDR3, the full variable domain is DTGVSQNPRHKITKRGQNVTFRCDPISEHNRLYWYRQTLGQGPEFLTYFQNEAQLEKSRLLSDRFSAERPKGSFSTLEIQRTEQGDSAMYLCASSALEVDMNTEAFFGQGTRLTVV.

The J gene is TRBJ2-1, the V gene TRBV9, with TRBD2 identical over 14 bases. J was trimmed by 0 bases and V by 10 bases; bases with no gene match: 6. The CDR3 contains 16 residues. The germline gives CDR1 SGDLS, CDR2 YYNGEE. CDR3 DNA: TGTGCCGGGGGACTAGCGGGAGTTTTCTCCTACAATGAGCAGTTCTTC. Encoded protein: CAGGLAGVFSYNEQFF.

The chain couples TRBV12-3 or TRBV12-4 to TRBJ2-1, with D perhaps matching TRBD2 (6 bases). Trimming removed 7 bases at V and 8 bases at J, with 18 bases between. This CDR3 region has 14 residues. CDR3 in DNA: TGTGCCAGCATGAGGAGGGAACTTTTGGATGAGCAGTTCTTC. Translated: CASMRRELLDEQFF.

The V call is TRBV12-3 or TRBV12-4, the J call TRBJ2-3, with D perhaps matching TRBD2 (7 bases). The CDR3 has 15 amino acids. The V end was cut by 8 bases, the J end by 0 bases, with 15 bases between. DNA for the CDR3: TGTGCCAGCGAGCCCCGGGGGGCTAGCACAGATACGCAGTATTTT. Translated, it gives CASEPRGASTDTQYF.

CDR3 sequence reads: CASSQRIADLMSYTF. The CDR3 nucleotides are TGTGCCAGCAGCCAACGAATCGCTGATCTGATGAGCTACACCTTC. The chain couples TRBV7-9 to TRBJ1-2; D call uncertain. The CDR3 totals 15 residues. Trimming shortened V by 5 bases and J by 9 bases, and 22 bases separated the two germline ends. CDR1 and CDR2 (germline): SEHNR, FQNEAQ (reference sequence).

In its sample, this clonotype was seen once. The CDR3 loop is CASSQDSGGNTEAFF. The CDR3 DNA follows: TGCGCCAGCAGCCAAGATTCAGGGGGCAACACTGAAGCTTTCTTT. The V and J genes are TRBV4-3 and TRBJ1-1; 8 bases are a match to TRBD1. Germline values: CDR1 LGHNA, CDR2 YSLEER. Unmatched junction bases numbered 2, after V lost 0 bases and J lost 2 bases. The CDR3 loop spans 15 amino acids.

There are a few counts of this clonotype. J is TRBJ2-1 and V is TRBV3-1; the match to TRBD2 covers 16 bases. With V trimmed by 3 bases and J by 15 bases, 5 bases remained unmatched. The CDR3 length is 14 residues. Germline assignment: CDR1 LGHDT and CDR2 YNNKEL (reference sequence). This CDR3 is CASSQGLAGGQGFF. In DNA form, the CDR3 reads TGTGCCAGCAGCCAGGGACTAGCGGGGGGGCAAGGGTTCTTC.

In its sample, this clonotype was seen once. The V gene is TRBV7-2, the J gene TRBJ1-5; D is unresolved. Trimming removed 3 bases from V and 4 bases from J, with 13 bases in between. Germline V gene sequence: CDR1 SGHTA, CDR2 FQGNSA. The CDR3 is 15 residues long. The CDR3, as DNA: TGTGCCAGCAGCTTGTCGACGGCACGAAATCAGCCCCAGCATTTT. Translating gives CASSLSTARNQPQHF.

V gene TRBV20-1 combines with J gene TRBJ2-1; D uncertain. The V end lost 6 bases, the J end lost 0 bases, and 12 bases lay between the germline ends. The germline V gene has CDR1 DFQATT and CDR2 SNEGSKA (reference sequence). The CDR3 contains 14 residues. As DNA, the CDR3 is TGCAGTGCCAAAAACTGGGCCTCCTACAATGAGCAGTTCTTC. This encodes CSAKNWASYNEQFF.

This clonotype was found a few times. CDR3: CAIIGDGTEAFF. CDR3 in DNA: TGTGCCATCATAGGCGATGGCACTGAAGCTTTCTTT. V gene TRBV10-3 combines with J gene TRBJ1-1; D is undetermined. Trimming took off 7 bases at V and 4 bases at J, with 10 bases between the two ends. The germline CDR1 and CDR2 sequences are ENHRY and SYGVKD. The CDR3 sequence is 12 residues long.

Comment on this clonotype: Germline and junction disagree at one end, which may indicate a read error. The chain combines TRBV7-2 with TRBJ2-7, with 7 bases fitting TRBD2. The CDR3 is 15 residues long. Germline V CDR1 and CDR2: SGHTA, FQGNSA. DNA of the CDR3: TGTGCCAGCAGCTTAGCGGGGGGGAGCTCCTACGAGCGGTACTTC. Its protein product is CASSLAGGSSYERYF.

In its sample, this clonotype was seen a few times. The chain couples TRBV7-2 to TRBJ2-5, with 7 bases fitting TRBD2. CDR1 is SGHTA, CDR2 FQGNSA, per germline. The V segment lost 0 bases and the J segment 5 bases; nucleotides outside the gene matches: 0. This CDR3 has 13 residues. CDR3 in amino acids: CASSLARGETQYF. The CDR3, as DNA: TGTGCCAGCAGCTTAGCGCGGGGGGAGACCCAGTACTTC.

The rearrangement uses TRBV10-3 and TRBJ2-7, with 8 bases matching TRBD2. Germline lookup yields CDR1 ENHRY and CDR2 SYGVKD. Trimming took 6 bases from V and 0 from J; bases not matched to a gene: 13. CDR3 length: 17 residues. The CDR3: CAISNLQRLAGSYEQYF. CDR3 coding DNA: TGTGCCATCAGCAATTTGCAAAGGCTAGCGGGCTCCTACGAGCAGTACTTC.

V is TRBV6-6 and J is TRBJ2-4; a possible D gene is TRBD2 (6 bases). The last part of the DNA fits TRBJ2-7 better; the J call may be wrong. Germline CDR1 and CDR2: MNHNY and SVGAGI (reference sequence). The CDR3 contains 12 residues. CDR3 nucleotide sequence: TGTGCCAGCAGCCAATGGGGGGACGAGCAGTACTTC. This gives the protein CASSQWGDEQYF.

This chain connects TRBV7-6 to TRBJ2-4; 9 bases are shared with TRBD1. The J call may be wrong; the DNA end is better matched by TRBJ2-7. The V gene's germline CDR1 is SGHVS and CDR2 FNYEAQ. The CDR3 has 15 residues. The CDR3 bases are TGTGCCAGCAGCACCGGGACAGGGAAATCCTACGAGCAGTACTTC. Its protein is CASSTGTGKSYEQYF.